These 30 T cell receptor beta chains share one sample of origin, sequenced in a study of blood T cell repertoires in COVID-19. TCRdb keeps only in-frame clones here, not all; method: immunoSEQ multiplex PCR. The data show roughly 440,000 clones, with more than 70% seen just once and roughly 13% held by the top ten. The sequenced sample was peripheral blood. The receptors stem from a woman between 45 and 60 years old with COVID-19, enrolled during active disease.

This chain joins TRBV5-8 and TRBJ2-3, with 7 positions matching TRBD1. This CDR3 has 15 amino acids. V dropped 2 bases and J dropped 5; count of bases not matched to a gene: 8. Per the germline V gene, CDR1 is SGHTS and CDR2 is YDEGEE. The CDR3 loop is CASSLGQDSEDTQYF. DNA of the CDR3: TGTGCCAGCAGCTTAGGACAGGACTCGGAAGATACGCAGTATTTT.

This chain connects TRBV7-8 to TRBJ2-1; tentatively, D is TRBD2 (5 bases). The CDR3 is 15 amino acids. The ends were cut back, 4 bases at V and 6 bases at J, with 16 bases in the middle. Per the germline V gene, CDR1 is SGHVS and CDR2 is FQNEAQ. CDR3 amino acids: CASSYTSSFPNEQFF. CDR3 DNA: TGTGCCAGCAGCTATACGTCTAGCTTCCCCAATGAGCAGTTCTTC.

The gene calls are TRBV28 and TRBJ1-5; TRBD1 is a possible D gene (6 bases). The CDR3 spans 13 residues. The germline V and J ends were trimmed by 8 bases and 1 base, with 9 bases remaining between them. CDR1 and CDR2 from the germline V gene are MDHEN and SYDVKM. The DNA of the CDR3 is TGTGCCAGCGGGACATTAAGCAATCAGCCCCAGCATTTT. Protein sequence: CASGTLSNQPQHF.

This clone appeared once. V usage is TRBV9 and J usage is TRBJ1-6, with D perhaps matching TRBD1 (5 bases). The V end was cut by 2 bases, the J end by 9 bases, with 21 bases between. Looked up from germline, CDR1 is SGDLS and CDR2 is YYNGEE. The CDR3 totals 17 residues. CDR3 sequence (DNA): TGTGCCAGCAGCGTGGACGAGGGAGGCGGGGGTTTTTCACCCCTCCACTTT. This encodes CASSVDEGGGGFSPLHF. Looking up the rest from reference TRBV9 and TRBJ1-6 gives the full variable domain: DSGVTQTPKHLITATGQRVTLRCSPRSGDLSVYWYQQSLDQGLQFLIQYYNGEERAKGNILERFSAQQFPDLHSELNLSSLELGDSALYFCASSVDEGGGGFSPLHFGNGTRLTVT.

This chain connects TRBV9 to TRBJ1-5; 11 bases are shared with TRBD1. The CDR3 contains 13 residues. Per germline, CDR1 SGDLS and CDR2 YYNGEE. The trim removed 7 bases at V and 4 bases at J, leaving 1 base unmatched. The CDR3 sequence: CASGQGANQPQHF. The CDR3 nucleotides read TGTGCCAGCGGACAGGGGGCAAATCAGCCCCAGCATTTT. The full variable domain, its missing parts supplied by reference TRBV9 and TRBJ1-5, is DSGVTQTPKHLITATGQRVTLRCSPRSGDLSVYWYQQSLDQGLQFLIQYYNGEERAKGNILERFSAQQFPDLHSELNLSSLELGDSALYFCASGQGANQPQHFGDGTRLSIL.

The chain links TRBV12-3 or TRBV12-4 to TRBJ2-1; D might be TRBD2 (6 bases). V lost 9 bases and J lost 4, with 13 bases in between. This CDR3 spans 13 amino acids. CDR3: CASRRDPYNEQFF. As DNA, the CDR3 is TGTGCCAGTCGGAGGGACCCTTACAATGAGCAGTTCTTC.

V and J are TRBV30 and TRBJ2-1; 9 bases line up with TRBD2. Per germline, CDR1 GTSNPN and CDR2 SVGIG (reference sequence). V gave up 1 base and J gave up 6 bases; unmatched junction bases: 4. CDR3 length equals 14 residues. The CDR3 nucleotides are TGTGCCTGGAGTGAGGGACTAGCAACCAATGAGCAGTTCTTC. This translates into CAWSEGLATNEQFF.

The chain uses TRBV5-6 and TRBJ1-2, with a tentative D call TRBD1 (6 bases). Trimming removed 0 bases from V and 6 bases from J, with 21 bases in between. The CDR3 is 17 amino acids. Germline CDR1 is SGHDT and CDR2 is YYEEEE. CDR3 residues: CASSLGQEGVLVDGYTF. CDR3 bases: TGTGCCAGCAGCTTGGGACAGGAAGGAGTGTTAGTCGATGGCTACACCTTC.

The chain couples TRBV6-1 to TRBJ1-1; 7 bases are a match to TRBD1. Germline CDR1 and CDR2: MNHNS and SASEGT. The CDR3 totals 14 residues. Trimming cost V 2 bases and J 5 bases; bases outside gene matches: 5. The CDR3 DNA sequence: TGTGCCAGCAGTGAAAGGGGGCCGTATACTGAAGCTTTCTTT. Translating it yields CASSERGPYTEAFF.

The chain employs TRBV5-6 and TRBJ2-7, with TRBD2 as a possible D gene (5 bases). The CDR3 runs to 14 residues. V was shortened by 4 bases and J by 3 bases, with 14 bases between the two germline ends. In germline, CDR1 is SGHDT, CDR2 YYEEEE. The CDR3 reads CASSPDPGNYEQYF. CDR3 DNA: TGTGCCAGCAGCCCGGATCCGGGAAACTACGAGCAGTACTTC.

The V gene is TRBV5-4, the J gene TRBJ2-3; 7 bases are a match to TRBD1. Per germline, CDR1 SGHNT and CDR2 YYREEE (reference sequence). CDR3 length: 18 residues. Germline trimming cut 0 bases from V and 0 bases from J; bases unmatched to any gene: 10. This CDR3 reads CASSLVGGEGASTDTQYF. DNA of the CDR3: TGTGCCAGCAGCTTGGTAGGAGGCGAGGGGGCGAGCACAGATACGCAGTATTTT.

This chain uses TRBV25-1 with TRBJ1-1, with TRBD1 identical over 7 bases. The CDR3 covers 15 residues. Germline CDR1 reads MGHDK; CDR2 reads SYGVNS. V shed 8 bases and J 4 bases; nucleotides not matched to a gene: 13. DNA of the CDR3: TGTGCCAGCGAAACAATGGACAGGTTGGGCACTGAAGCTTTCTTT. Translating it yields CASETMDRLGTEAFF.

The V gene is TRBV29-1, the J gene TRBJ2-3; D is unclear. The CDR3 length is 13 residues. V was pared by 4 bases and J by 4 bases, with 12 bases between. Per the germline V gene, CDR1 is SQVTM and CDR2 is ANQGSEA. CDR3 bases: TGCAGCGTTGTTAAGGTAGCCGCAGATACGCAGTATTTT. Its protein is CSVVKVAADTQYF.

The rearrangement joins TRBV4-1 to TRBJ2-5, with 8 bases fitting TRBD2. Germline V lookup: CDR1 MGHRA, CDR2 YSYEKL. J gave up 5 bases and V 1 base, and 6 bases lay outside the gene matches. The CDR3 extends over 15 amino acids. The CDR3 loop reads CASSQVRGGRETQYF. DNA of the CDR3: TGCGCCAGCAGCCAAGTGAGGGGCGGGAGGGAGACCCAGTACTTC.

The chain is built from TRBV18 and TRBJ1-2; D is undetermined. The CDR3 runs 15 residues. The germline V gene has CDR1 KGHSH and CDR2 LQKENI. V was shortened by 3 bases and J by 6 bases, with 17 bases between the two germline ends. CDR3 DNA sequence: TGTGCCAGCTCACCCACGAGGGTGGCAGGAGATGGCTACACCTTC. It translates to CASSPTRVAGDGYTF.

The chain links TRBV19 to TRBJ1-2, with TRBD1 matching 9 bases. Germline loops: CDR1 LNHDA, CDR2 SQIVND (reference sequence). With 5 bases clipped from V and 4 bases from J, the junction kept 14 bases outside the gene matches. This CDR3 is built from 17 residues. The CDR3 nucleotides read TGTGCCAGTAGTCCCGGGACAGGGAATGTGTTCGTCTATGGCTACACCTTC. Protein sequence: CASSPGTGNVFVYGYTF.

V gene TRBV5-1 combines with J gene TRBJ2-7, with D unresolved. Germline V gene sequence: CDR1 SGHRS, CDR2 YFSETQ. V was shortened by 0 bases and J by 3 bases, with 13 bases between the two germline ends. This CDR3 spans 15 amino acids. CDR3 DNA sequence: TGCGCCAGCAGCTTGGAGCGCACTCCTAACTACGAGCAGTACTTC. Translated, it gives CASSLERTPNYEQYF.

J is TRBJ1-4 and V is TRBV10-3; unclear D gene. This CDR3 has 13 amino acids. With 2 bases removed from V and 10 bases from J, the gap between germline ends came to 11 bases. Germline assignment: CDR1 ENHRY and CDR2 SYGVKD. This CDR3 is CAISETREGKLFF. The CDR3 DNA sequence: TGTGCCATCAGTGAGACGAGGGAGGGAAAACTGTTTTTT.

CDR3 nucleotide sequence: TGTGCCAGCAGCCCGGAGGGGGCCCCTAAAATGGATACGCAGTATTTT. Translating it yields CASSPEGAPKMDTQYF. The chain recombines TRBV6-6 with TRBJ2-3; D possibly corresponds to TRBD1 (7 bases). The CDR3 has 16 residues. V lost 6 bases, J lost 6 bases, and 22 bases lay in between. CDR1 is MNHNY, CDR2 SVGAGI, per germline (reference sequence).

The rearrangement uses TRBV28 and TRBJ1-5; 7 positions match TRBD1. Trimming removed 2 bases from V and 4 bases from J; junction bases left unmatched: 5. The CDR3 loop spans 15 amino acids. In germline, CDR1 is MDHEN, CDR2 SYDVKM. This CDR3 reads CASSLLQGPNQPQHF. The CDR3 region has the DNA TGTGCCAGCAGTTTACTACAGGGGCCTAATCAGCCCCAGCATTTT. The full variable domain, with the rest looked up from reference TRBV28 and TRBJ1-5, is DVKVTQSSRYLVKRTGEKVFLECVQDMDHENMFWYRQDPGLGLRLIYFSYDVKMKEKGDIPEGYSVSREKKERFSLILESASTNQTSMYLCASSLLQGPNQPQHFGDGTRLSIL.

The chain employs TRBV10-2 and TRBJ2-7, with D unresolved. Trimming took off 3 bases at V and 6 bases at J, with 6 bases between the two ends. Germline lookup yields CDR1 WSHSY and CDR2 SAAADI. The CDR3 totals 11 residues. DNA of the CDR3: TGCGCCAGCAGTGAAACGGGCGAGCAGTACTTC. Residues: CASSETGEQYF.

The V call is TRBV6-5, the J call TRBJ2-3, with D perhaps TRBD1 (5 bases). The CDR3 loop spans 14 amino acids. The V end lost 4 bases, the J end lost 5 bases, and 13 bases lay between the germline ends. Germline assignment: CDR1 MNHEY and CDR2 SVGAGI. The chain's CDR3 is CASSLETDGDTQYF. The DNA for the CDR3 is TGTGCCAGCAGTTTGGAGACAGATGGAGATACGCAGTATTTT.

The rearrangement joins TRBV5-1 to TRBJ2-7; 7 bases agree with TRBD2. The germline V gene encodes CDR1 SGHRS and CDR2 YFSETQ. The CDR3 covers 13 residues. Unmatched junction bases numbered 3, after V lost 0 bases and J lost 6 bases. The CDR3 is CASSLAPSGEQYF. The CDR3 DNA sequence: TGCGCCAGCAGCTTGGCACCTAGCGGCGAGCAGTACTTC.

This chain joins TRBV27 and TRBJ2-5, with a weak D call TRBD2 (6 bases). The CDR3 spans 14 residues. Germline V lookup: CDR1 MNHEY, CDR2 SMNVEV (reference sequence). V was clipped by 5 bases and J by 2 bases, with 12 bases between them. The CDR3 DNA reads TGTGCCAGCAGTCCCCGGGACTTACAAGAGACCCAGTACTTC. It codes for CASSPRDLQETQYF.

This chain uses TRBV20-1 with TRBJ2-1, with D perhaps TRBD2 (5 bases). This CDR3 contains 13 residues. The germline CDR1 and CDR2 sequences are DFQATT and SNEGSKA (reference sequence). V was trimmed by 3 bases and J by 12 bases, leaving 18 bases between them. The CDR3 DNA is TGCAGTGCTAGTGAGGGTCGCACACGGGGGCAGTTCTTC. Translating it yields CSASEGRTRGQFF.

V and J are TRBV5-4 and TRBJ2-1; D is uncertain. The CDR3 totals 16 residues. Germline CDR1 SGHNT, CDR2 YYREEE (reference sequence). V was shortened by 0 bases and J by 4 bases, with 14 bases between the two germline ends. The CDR3 nucleotides read TGTGCCAGCAGCTTGGCGGCAGGAACTCTTTACAATGAGCAGTTCTTC. Its protein is CASSLAAGTLYNEQFF. The full variable domain, rest sourced from reference TRBV5-4 and TRBJ2-1, is ETGVTQSPTHLIKTRGQQVTLRCSSQSGHNTVSWYQQALGQGPQFIFQYYREEENGRGNFPPRFSGLQFPNYSSELNVNALELDDSALYLCASSLAAGTLYNEQFFGPGTRLTVL.

This clone came up once. The chain employs TRBV6-4 and TRBJ1-1; D is perhaps TRBD1 (5 bases). This CDR3 has 14 residues. With 6 bases removed from V and 5 bases from J, the gap between germline ends came to 16 bases. CDR1 and CDR2 from the germline V gene are MRHNA and SNTAGT. The DNA for the CDR3 is TGTGCCAGCAGGGTAAATTCCGGGGGGACTGAAGCTTTCTTT. This codes for CASRVNSGGTEAFF.

This sequence joins TRBV19 and TRBJ1-6; weak D call: TRBD1 (5 bases). The CDR3 spans 13 residues. Germline V gene data show CDR1 as LNHDA and CDR2 as SQIVND (reference sequence). Trimming removed 7 bases at V and 10 bases at J, with 14 bases between. As DNA, the CDR3 is TGTGCCAGTACCCGGGGGGAAGGATCACCCCTCCACTTT. This sequence encodes CASTRGEGSPLHF.

The chain recombines TRBV12-3 or TRBV12-4 with TRBJ1-2, with 8 bases aligning to TRBD1. This CDR3 region has 13 residues. The junction had 5 bases not matched to a gene; V was cut back by 5 bases and J by 6 bases. The CDR3 nucleotides read TGTGCCAGCAGTCCTGGACAGGGCGATGGCTACACCTTC. Translated, it gives CASSPGQGDGYTF.

The rearrangement joins TRBV27 to TRBJ1-1, with D perhaps matching TRBD1 (6 bases). Looked up from germline, CDR1 is MNHEY and CDR2 is SMNVEV (reference sequence). The CDR3 is made up of 11 amino acids. Deletions cut 5 bases from V and 9 bases from J, with 10 bases between. The CDR3, as DNA: TGTGCCAGCAGTACAGGGACTAAAGCTTTCTTT. Encoded protein: CASSTGTKAFF.